Sequencing of this TCR beta chain was carried out in a study of T cells in Graves' hyperthyroidism and ophthalmopathy. Study-wide results and limits: Progression to ophthalmopathy was predicted a median of 6.5 months early.

In its sample, this clonotype was seen many times. Antigen: not known. It was RNA transcripts that yielded the amplified TCR beta CDR3 regions. The study used the HTBI primer set for a first-round RT-PCR of the TCR CDR3. TCRdb called the multiplex PCR reads again in MiXCR, with one record for every CDR3 protein. The table has 200,000 to 300,000 distinct CDR3 sequences, almost 25% seen once. The V gene lost 2 bases and the J gene lost 0 bases, with 7 bases spanning the gap. CDR3 length: 14 amino acids. Germline-derived CDR1 and CDR2 are LNHDA and SQIVND (reference sequence). Patients showing uncontrolled infection, other autoimmune disease, pregnancy or lactation were ineligible.

What was sequenced was blood. The source is a woman in her forties with Graves' ophthalmopathy. The chain couples TRBV19 to TRBJ1-2; D gene uncertain. As DNA, the CDR3 is TGTGCCAGTAGTATAACTTCAGCTAACTATGGCTACACCTTC. It codes for CASSITSANYGYTF.